One and the same sample provided the 17 T cell receptor beta chains below, sequenced in a study of blood T cell repertoires in COVID-19. Repertoires were generated with immunoSEQ multiplex PCR, while TCRdb's copy carries only in-frame clones and drops some. Here the sample spans around 200,000 clones, approximately 85% being singletons. Sequencing used peripheral blood. The source of these receptors is a human donor with active or convalescent COVID-19. The donor label of this sample is uncertain.

The CDR3 region is CAGGWLGPNSPLHF. The CDR3 DNA sequence: TGTGCCGGGGGGTGGCTGGGTCCTAATTCACCCCTCCACTTT. V is TRBV19 and J is TRBJ1-6, with D possibly being TRBD1 (5 bases). There are 14 residues in the CDR3. V dropped 11 bases and J dropped 6 bases, with 17 bases sitting between them. Germline CDR1 is LNHDA and CDR2 is SQIVND (reference sequence).

This chain joins TRBV9 and TRBJ2-7; 8 bases fit TRBD2. CDR3 size: 14 residues. The junction had 2 bases not matched to a gene; V was cut back by 1 base and J by 2 bases. Germline V gene lookup returns CDR1 SGDLS and CDR2 YYNGEE. The CDR3 DNA reads as TGTGCCAGCAGCGTAAGCGGGAGTGCCTACGAGCAGTACTTC. Translating gives CASSVSGSAYEQYF. Looking up the rest from reference TRBV9 and TRBJ2-7 gives the full variable domain: DSGVTQTPKHLITATGQRVTLRCSPRSGDLSVYWYQQSLDQGLQFLIQYYNGEERAKGNILERFSAQQFPDLHSELNLSSLELGDSALYFCASSVSGSAYEQYFGPGTRLTVT.

The rearrangement links TRBV30 to TRBJ2-5; 8 nucleotides line up with TRBD1. J was trimmed by 3 bases and V by 7 bases; bases with no gene match: 4. Germline loops: CDR1 GTSNPN, CDR2 SVGIG (reference sequence). This CDR3 is built from 12 residues. In DNA, the CDR3 is TGTGCCTCCGAGGACAGGGAAGAGACCCAGTACTTC. The encoded protein is CASEDREETQYF. The whole variable domain, filled in from reference TRBV30 and TRBJ2-5, reads SQTIHQWPATLVQPVGSPLSLECTVEGTSNPNLYWYRQAAGRGLQLLFYSVGIGQISSEVPQNLSASRPQDRQFILSSKKLLLSDSGFYLCASEDREETQYFGPGTRLLVL.

V and J are TRBV19 and TRBJ2-7; D gene uncertain. Germline CDR1 reads LNHDA; CDR2 reads SQIVND (reference sequence). The germline V and J ends were trimmed by 9 bases and 3 bases, with 18 bases remaining between them. The CDR3 extends over 14 amino acids. The DNA of the CDR3 is TGTGCCAGCTCCCCTTACGGGTCCGGCTACGAGCAGTACTTC. This sequence encodes CASSPYGSGYEQYF.

The CDR3 nucleotides are TGTGCCAGCAGCTTTGGCACAGGAAGGCCGAACACTGAAGCTTTCTTT. Protein: CASSFGTGRPNTEAFF. The chain couples TRBV7-2 to TRBJ1-1, with D possibly being TRBD1 (5 bases). This CDR3 has 16 residues. Per the germline V gene, CDR1 is SGHTA and CDR2 is FQGNSA. The V end was cut by 3 bases, the J end by 1 base, with 15 bases between.

The J gene is TRBJ2-1, the V gene TRBV3-1 (or the pseudogene TRBV3-2), with 7 bases fitting TRBD2. The CDR3 spans 14 residues. Germline CDR1 LGHDT, CDR2 YNNKEL (reference sequence). V was clipped by 0 bases and J by 10 bases; unmatched bases: 6. Here the CDR3 DNA reads TGTGCCAGCAGCCAAGATCGTGGGGGAGGGGAGCAGTTCTTC. It specifies CASSQDRGGGEQFF.

The chain has TRBV5-4 and TRBJ2-3, with D possibly matching TRBD1 (5 bases). The CDR3 runs to 15 residues. Germline CDR1 SGHNT, CDR2 YYREEE (reference sequence). V was trimmed by 4 bases and J by 8 bases, leaving 20 bases between them. CDR3 sequence: CASSAKGPISSTQYF. The CDR3 coding sequence is TGTGCCAGCAGCGCCAAGGGGCCTATATCTAGTACGCAGTATTTT.

The chain links TRBV18 to TRBJ2-7; a possible D gene is TRBD2 (5 bases). The CDR3 contains 17 residues. Trimming cost V 3 bases and J 3 bases, with 21 bases left between them. From germline, CDR1 is KGHSH and CDR2 LQKENI. This CDR3 is CASSPRTPSTVIYEQYF. The CDR3 region has the DNA TGTGCCAGCTCACCTAGGACTCCATCGACCGTTATCTACGAGCAGTACTTC.

The V and J genes are TRBV2 and TRBJ2-7; TRBD1 matches at 7 bases. Germline values: CDR1 SNHLY, CDR2 FYNNEI. The J segment lost 5 bases and the V segment lost 5 bases, leaving 3 bases of the junction unmatched. The CDR3 has 12 amino acids. CDR3 loop: CASSYRGNEQYF. The CDR3 nucleotides read TGTGCCAGCAGTTACAGGGGCAACGAGCAGTACTTC.

CDR3 residues: CASSHTGYTEAFF. The CDR3 nucleotides are TGCGCCAGCAGCCATACAGGGTACACTGAAGCTTTCTTT. V gene TRBV4-3 combines with J gene TRBJ1-1; D possibly corresponds to TRBD1 (6 bases). V shed 3 bases and J shed 3 bases, with 8 bases lying between them. Germline V gene sequence: CDR1 LGHNA, CDR2 YSLEER. This CDR3 region has 13 residues.

The chain couples TRBV28 to TRBJ2-7, with 9 bases aligning to TRBD1. Germline V gene sequence: CDR1 MDHEN, CDR2 SYDVKM. The junction had 6 bases not matched to a gene; V was cut back by 7 bases and J by 2 bases. The CDR3 covers 14 residues. CDR3 sequence reads: CASTGGTGPYEQYF. The CDR3, as DNA: TGTGCCAGCACTGGGGGGACAGGGCCCTACGAGCAGTACTTC.

The rearrangement joins TRBV9 to TRBJ2-7, with 7 bases aligning to TRBD2. This CDR3 comprises 16 residues. The J segment lost 2 bases and the V segment lost 0 bases, leaving 8 bases of the junction unmatched. Germline V lookup: CDR1 SGDLS, CDR2 YYNGEE. The CDR3 loop is CASSVGSGDRPYEQYF. DNA for the CDR3: TGTGCCAGCAGCGTAGGGAGCGGGGACCGTCCCTACGAGCAGTACTTC.

The chain recombines TRBV28 with TRBJ1-4; D is perhaps TRBD1 (6 bases). V was cut by 6 bases and J by 2 bases, with 10 bases left in between. The CDR3 spans 14 residues. In germline, CDR1 is MDHEN, CDR2 SYDVKM. CDR3 protein: CASSTGQTNEKLFF. Here the CDR3 DNA reads TGTGCCAGCAGCACAGGGCAGACTAATGAAAAACTGTTTTTT.

This clone showed up just once. The chain carries TRBV7-2 and TRBJ2-4; tentatively, D is TRBD1 (6 bases). The V gene's germline CDR1 is SGHTA and CDR2 FQGNSA. Deletions cut 1 base from V and 2 bases from J, with 9 bases between. This CDR3 region has 15 residues. CDR3 amino acids: CASSLVRGSKNIQYF. CDR3 sequence (DNA): TGTGCCAGCAGCTTAGTCAGGGGTTCCAAAAACATTCAGTACTTC.

The V gene is TRBV10-2, the J gene TRBJ2-7, with TRBD2 as a possible D gene (6 bases). Trimming took off 5 bases at V and 6 bases at J, with 14 bases between the two ends. This CDR3 has 13 residues. CDR1 and CDR2 from the germline V gene are WSHSY and SAAADI. The CDR3 sequence is CASSYGSSGEQYF. For the CDR3, the DNA is TGCGCCAGCAGTTACGGGAGTTCGGGCGAGCAGTACTTC.

This clone was seen only once. The rearrangement joins TRBV30 to TRBJ2-1; TRBD2 agrees at 7 bases. Germline trimming cut 4 bases from V and 6 bases from J; bases unmatched to any gene: 9. The CDR3 is made up of 14 amino acids. Germline-derived CDR1 and CDR2 are GTSNPN and SVGIG (reference sequence). The CDR3 region is CAWMGGPLPNEQFF. The CDR3 coding sequence is TGTGCCTGGATGGGAGGGCCGTTGCCCAATGAGCAGTTCTTC.

The chain joins TRBV10-3 to TRBJ1-6; 7 nucleotides line up with TRBD1. V gave up 6 bases and J gave up 7 bases; unmatched junction bases: 9. CDR1 and CDR2 from the germline V gene are ENHRY and SYGVKD. The CDR3 sequence is 15 residues long. CDR3 nucleotide sequence: TGTGCCATCAGGGGGACAGCCCTGTCCAATTCACCCCTCCACTTT. This sequence encodes CAIRGTALSNSPLHF.